This TCR beta chain originates from a study of blood T cell repertoires in COVID-19. The overall study: The origin of the acute and convalescent COVID-19 samples was the United States, Italy and Spain. In each case, the material was cDNA or gDNA derived from T cells, B-cell-depleted T cells, or PBMCs.

Germline assignment: CDR1 SGHDT and CDR2 YYEEEE. The CDR3 length is 14 residues. V lost 7 bases, J lost 4 bases, and 14 bases lay in between. Source study methods: For nucleated cells, counts were estimated from reference gene primer amplification. The table came from immunoSEQ multiplex PCR; TCRdb's copy has only in-frame clones and leaves some out. V and J calls and clone size are those listed in that table; D and trimming were worked out from the DNA. In the table there are about 250,000 clones, around nine tenths of which are singletons. Material for sequencing was peripheral blood. The chain has TRBV5-6 and TRBJ2-2, with D possibly being TRBD1 (7 bases). This receptor was identified in an elderly man with acute or convalescent COVID-19. CDR3 nucleotide sequence: TGTGCCAGCTCACAGGGGAGGAGCACCGGGGAGCTGTTTTTT. This translates into CASSQGRSTGELFF.